Listed below are T cell receptor beta chains from one sample, sequenced in a study of shared clonotypes between healthy human individuals. Only in-frame clones appear in the TCRdb table, and some are missing; sequencing was by immunoSEQ multiplex PCR. The sample shows some 660,000 clones, more than 70% of them seen only once. The sequenced material came from memory CD4+ T cells sorted from blood. These receptors were taken from a woman aged 25 to 39 in good health. CDR3s include the opening cysteine and the closing phenylalanine or tryptophan. Each record gives: clone size, D gene, J gene, V gene, CDR3 DNA, CDR3 protein. The D gene is left open where the match is weak. Some rows mark clone size as missing; the rest say once, few, many or name a class of expanded clone.

>NA|NA|TRBJ1-5|TRBV2
TGTGGCAGTTTTAGCAATCAGCCCCAGCATTTT
CGSFSNQPQHF
>once|NA|TRBJ2-5|TRBV7-9
TGTGCCAGCAGCTTGGGGACGGATGTCCGAGAGACCCAGTACTTC
CASSLGTDVRETQYF
>NA|NA|TRBJ2-3|TRBV7-2
TGTGCCAGCAGCTTAGCATGGGGAAGCACAGATACGCAGTATTTT
CASSLAWGSTDTQYF
>NA|NA|TRBJ2-6|TRBV19
TGTGCCAGTAGTAGTAGGGCTGGGGCCAACGTCCTGACTTTC
CASSSRAGANVLTF
>many|NA|TRBJ1-2|TRBV6-4
TGTGCCAGCAGCCCCATGAGGAGTGGCCTCTATGGCTACACCTTC
CASSPMRSGLYGYTF
>NA|NA|TRBJ2-7|TRBV29-1
TGCAGCGTTCCAGGTTACTACGAGCAGTACTTC
CSVPGYYEQYF
>NA|NA|TRBJ2-1|TRBV5-1
TGCGCCAGCACCGTTTCAAGCTCCTACAATGAGCAGTTCTTC
CASTVSSSYNEQFF
>NA|TRBD2|TRBJ2-1|TRBV25-1
TGTGCCAGCAGTGAAAGCGGGAGCTCCTACAATGAGCAGTTCTTC
CASSESGSSYNEQFF
>many|NA|TRBJ2-3|TRBV7-2
TGTGCCAGCAGCTCAGACTACCTTAGCACAGATACGCAGTATTTT
CASSSDYLSTDTQYF
>once|NA|TRBJ2-7|TRBV20-1
TGCAGTGCCAGGACTTCCTACGAGCAGTACTTC
CSARTSYEQYF
>NA|NA|TRBJ2-5|TRBV5-4
TGTGCCAGCACTTCTCTTGACATCCAAGAGACCCAGTACTTC
CASTSLDIQETQYF
>once|TRBD1|TRBJ1-4|TRBV28
TGTGCCAGCAGTCCCTCAGGGGGCCCTAATGAAAAACTGTTTTTT
CASSPSGGPNEKLFF
>few|NA|TRBJ2-3|TRBV19
TGTGCCAGTAGTATGTGGGGGAGCAGCGCAGATACGCAGTATTTT
CASSMWGSSADTQYF